Sequencing of this T cell receptor (beta chain) was carried out in a study of T cell changes during pregnancy in multiple sclerosis. CDR1 is SGHRS, CDR2 YFSETQ, per germline. This CDR3 contains 18 residues. J was trimmed by 2 bases and V by 2 bases; bases with no gene match: 11. This clone was detected once. Sequenced by immunoSEQ multiplex PCR; TCRdb stores in-frame clones only, minus some. The sample includes tens of thousands of clones, roughly 92% of them seen just once. The sample here was CD4+ T cells from peripheral blood mononuclear cells, taken in the third trimester of pregnancy. This receptor was identified in a female donor with multiple sclerosis, enrolled in a pregnancy study. This chain uses TRBV5-1 with TRBJ2-1, with 9 bases that match TRBD1. The CDR3 region has the DNA TGCGCCAGCAGCTTCACAGGGGGCCTCACCTTAACCTACAATGAGCAGTTCTTC. It yields the protein CASSFTGGLTLTYNEQFF.